The 3 T cell receptor beta chains below come from one sample, sequenced in a study of identical twins. TCRdb redid the calling of the 5' RACE reads with MiXCR, one entry per CDR3 protein. The data show 500,000 or so distinct CDR3 sequences, 22% seen once. The sample also formed part of further work on T cells expressing NK-cell markers.

What was sequenced was CD4+ T cells sorted from blood. Receptors originate from a woman under 30 in good health.

There are a few counts of this clonotype. The rearrangement links TRBV20-1 to TRBJ2-3, with 10 bases that match TRBD2. Losses at the gene ends were 6 bases for V and 1 base for J; bases not matched to a gene: 4. The germline gives CDR1 DFQATT, CDR2 SNEGSKA (reference sequence). The CDR3 totals 14 residues. The CDR3 DNA sequence: TGCAGTGCGACCGGGACTAGCGGCACAGATACGCAGTATTTT. This codes for CSATGTSGTDTQYF.

V is TRBV20-1 and J is TRBJ2-7; D unresolved. Trimming removed 3 bases from V and 6 bases from J, with 12 bases in between. This CDR3 contains 12 residues. Germline values: CDR1 DFQATT, CDR2 SNEGSKA (reference sequence). This CDR3 is CSASDEGGEQYF. Here the CDR3 DNA reads TGCAGTGCTAGTGACGAAGGTGGCGAGCAGTACTTC.

This chain joins TRBV20-1 and TRBJ1-2; a weak D match, TRBD1 (5 bases). The CDR3 covers 12 residues. Germline V gene sequence: CDR1 DFQATT, CDR2 SNEGSKA (reference sequence). Trimming took off 5 bases at V and 8 bases at J, with 15 bases between the two ends. The CDR3: CSAPRAGRGYTF. CDR3 sequence (DNA): TGCAGTGCTCCTCGGGCGGGACGAGGCTACACCTTC.